This TCR beta chain was profiled in a study of cytomegalovirus exposure and HLA in healthy donors. Study summary: Genotyping of more than 300 donors showed that over 65% belonged to the Caucasian-associated ancestry cluster. Study-wide results and caveats: A later analysis found most CMV-associated TCR beta chains apparently HLA-restricted. The authors later linked a missense DCLRE1C variant to TCR beta V- and J-gene trimming.

60 Vbeta and 13 Jbeta primers were used in PCR. In the original workflow: There were tens of millions of unique TCR beta chains by a later count, and around 10 million of them were shared. TCRdb keeps only in-frame clones here, not all; method: immunoSEQ multiplex PCR. The V and J calls and clone size are taken from that table; D and trimming were inferred from the DNA. The data hold some 200,000 clones, with around 86% observed a single time. This clone appeared once. Antigen: not known. The sample was PBMCs. The TCR sequence derives from a woman between 50 and 59 years old in good health and CMV-seropositive.

Here the CDR3 reads CASLLDRTAGNTIYF. CDR3 in DNA: TGTGCCAGCCTCCTGGACAGGACCGCTGGAAACACCATATATTTT. This rearrangement joins TRBV28 to TRBJ1-3; the match to TRBD1 covers 7 bases. V shed 8 bases, J shed 2 bases, and the junction held 9 bases outside the gene matches. The CDR3 has 15 residues. Germline V CDR1 and CDR2: MDHEN, SYDVKM. The variable domain in full, completed from reference TRBV28 and TRBJ1-3, reads DVKVTQSSRYLVKRTGEKVFLECVQDMDHENMFWYRQDPGLGLRLIYFSYDVKMKEKGDIPEGYSVSREKKERFSLILESASTNQTSMYLCASLLDRTAGNTIYFGEGSWLTVV.